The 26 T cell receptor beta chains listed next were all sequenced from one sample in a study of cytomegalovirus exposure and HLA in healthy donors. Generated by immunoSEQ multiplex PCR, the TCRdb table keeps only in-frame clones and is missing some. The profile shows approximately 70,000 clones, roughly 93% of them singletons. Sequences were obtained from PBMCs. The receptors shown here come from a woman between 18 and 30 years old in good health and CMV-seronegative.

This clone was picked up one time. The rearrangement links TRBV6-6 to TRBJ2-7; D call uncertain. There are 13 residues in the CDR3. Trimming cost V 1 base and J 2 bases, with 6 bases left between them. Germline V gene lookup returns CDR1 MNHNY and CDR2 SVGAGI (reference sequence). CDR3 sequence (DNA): TGTGCCAGCAGTTACTACAGAACCTACGAGCAGTACTTC. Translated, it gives CASSYYRTYEQYF.

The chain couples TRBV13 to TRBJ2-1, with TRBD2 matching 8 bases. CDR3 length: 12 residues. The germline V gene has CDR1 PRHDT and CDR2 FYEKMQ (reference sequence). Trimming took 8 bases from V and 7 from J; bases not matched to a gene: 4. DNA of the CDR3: TGTGCCAGCGTAGCGGGAAGTAATGAGCAGTTCTTC. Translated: CASVAGSNEQFF.

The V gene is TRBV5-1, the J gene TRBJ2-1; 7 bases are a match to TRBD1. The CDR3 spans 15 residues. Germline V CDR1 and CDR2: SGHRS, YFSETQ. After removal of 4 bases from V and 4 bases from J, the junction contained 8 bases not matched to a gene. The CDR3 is CASSATGWSYNEQFF. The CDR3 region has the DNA TGCGCCAGCAGCGCGACAGGGTGGTCTTACAATGAGCAGTTCTTC.

As DNA, the CDR3 is TGTGCCATCAGTGCGTCGACAGGGAATACCGGGGAGCTGTTTTTT. It yields the protein CAISASTGNTGELFF. The rearrangement uses TRBV10-3 and TRBJ2-2; 7 bases are a match to TRBD1. V was clipped by 4 bases and J by 5 bases; unmatched bases: 7. The germline V gene has CDR1 ENHRY and CDR2 SYGVKD. The CDR3 covers 15 residues.

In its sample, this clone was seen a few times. CDR3 nucleotides: TGTGCCAGCAGCCAGAGGGCGGGAGGAAAGAACACCGGGGAGCTGTTTTTT. Translation: CASSQRAGGKNTGELFF. This chain uses TRBV7-3 with TRBJ2-2; 8 bases fit TRBD2. Germline V gene data show CDR1 as SGHTA and CDR2 as FQGTGA. V gave up 5 bases and J gave up 1 base; unmatched junction bases: 9. This CDR3 comprises 17 residues.

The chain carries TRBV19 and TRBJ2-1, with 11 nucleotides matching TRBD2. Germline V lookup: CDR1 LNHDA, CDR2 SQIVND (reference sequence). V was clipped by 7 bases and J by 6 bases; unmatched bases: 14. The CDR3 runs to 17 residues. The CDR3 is CASTPGSSGGARNEQFF. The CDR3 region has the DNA TGTGCCAGTACCCCTGGGAGTAGCGGGGGGGCCCGCAATGAGCAGTTCTTC.

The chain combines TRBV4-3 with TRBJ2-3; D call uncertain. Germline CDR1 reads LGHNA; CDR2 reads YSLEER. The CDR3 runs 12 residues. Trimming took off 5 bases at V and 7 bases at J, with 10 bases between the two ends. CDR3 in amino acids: CASSVFGYTQYF. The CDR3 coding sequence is TGCGCCAGCAGCGTATTCGGTTATACGCAGTATTTT.

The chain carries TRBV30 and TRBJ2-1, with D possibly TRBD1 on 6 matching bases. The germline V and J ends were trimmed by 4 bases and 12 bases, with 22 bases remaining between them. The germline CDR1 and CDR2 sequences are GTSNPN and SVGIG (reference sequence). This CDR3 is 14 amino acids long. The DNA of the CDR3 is TGTGCCTGGAACGAGGTAGGGACATATTTAGGGCAGTTCTTC. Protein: CAWNEVGTYLGQFF.

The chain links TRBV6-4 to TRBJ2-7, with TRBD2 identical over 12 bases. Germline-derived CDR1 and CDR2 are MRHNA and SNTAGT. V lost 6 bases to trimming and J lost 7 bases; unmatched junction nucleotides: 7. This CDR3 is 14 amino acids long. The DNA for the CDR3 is TGTGCCAGCAGCCGACTAGCGGGAGTGGGAGAGCAGTACTTC. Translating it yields CASSRLAGVGEQYF.

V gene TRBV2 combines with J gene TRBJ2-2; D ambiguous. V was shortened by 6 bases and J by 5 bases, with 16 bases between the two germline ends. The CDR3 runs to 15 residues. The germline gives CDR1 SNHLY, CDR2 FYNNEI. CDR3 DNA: TGTGCCAGCAGCCCCCAGTGGAGTGTAACCGGGGAGCTGTTTTTT. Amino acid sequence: CASSPQWSVTGELFF.

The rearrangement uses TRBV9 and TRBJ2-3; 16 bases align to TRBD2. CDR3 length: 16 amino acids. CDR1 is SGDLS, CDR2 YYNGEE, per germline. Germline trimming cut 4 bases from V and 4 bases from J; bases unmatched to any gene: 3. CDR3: CASSPGTSGGADTQYF. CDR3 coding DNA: TGTGCCAGCAGCCCCGGGACTAGCGGGGGGGCAGATACGCAGTATTTT.

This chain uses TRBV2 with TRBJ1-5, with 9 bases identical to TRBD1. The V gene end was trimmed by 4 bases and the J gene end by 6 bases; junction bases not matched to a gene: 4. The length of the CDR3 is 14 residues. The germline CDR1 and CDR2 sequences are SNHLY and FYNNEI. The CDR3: CASSGTGEGQPQHF. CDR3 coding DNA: TGTGCCAGCAGTGGGACAGGGGAGGGTCAGCCCCAGCATTTT.

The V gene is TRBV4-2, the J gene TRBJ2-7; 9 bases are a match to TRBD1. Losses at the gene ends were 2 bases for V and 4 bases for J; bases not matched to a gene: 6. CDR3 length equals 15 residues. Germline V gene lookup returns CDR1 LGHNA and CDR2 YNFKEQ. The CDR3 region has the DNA TGTGCCAGCAGCCAATCTAGGACAGGGGATTACGAGCAGTACTTC. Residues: CASSQSRTGDYEQYF.

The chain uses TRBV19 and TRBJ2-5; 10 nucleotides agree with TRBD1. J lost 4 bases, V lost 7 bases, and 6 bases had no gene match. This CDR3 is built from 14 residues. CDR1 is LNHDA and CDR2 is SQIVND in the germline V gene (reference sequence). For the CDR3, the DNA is TGTGCCAGTAAGAGGGACAGGGGCGGAGAGACCCAGTACTTC. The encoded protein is CASKRDRGGETQYF.

The CDR3 bases are TGCGCCAGCAGCGATTCTCCGCGGTATGGCTACACCTTC. Residues: CASSDSPRYGYTF. The chain carries TRBV5-1 and TRBJ1-2; D remains unclear. V lost 4 bases and J 5 bases, leaving 12 bases between the germline ends. The CDR3 sequence is 13 residues long. The V gene's germline CDR1 is SGHRS and CDR2 YFSETQ.

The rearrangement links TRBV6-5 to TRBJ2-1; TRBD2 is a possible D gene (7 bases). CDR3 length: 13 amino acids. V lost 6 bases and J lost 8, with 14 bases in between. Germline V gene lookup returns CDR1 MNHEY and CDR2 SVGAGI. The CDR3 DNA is TGTGCCAGCAGCGTCTTAGGGGGGGATGAGCAGTTCTTC. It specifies CASSVLGGDEQFF.

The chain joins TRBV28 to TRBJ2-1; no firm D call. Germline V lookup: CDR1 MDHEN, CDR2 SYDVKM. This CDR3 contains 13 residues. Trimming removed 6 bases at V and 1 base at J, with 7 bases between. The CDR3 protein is CASRPTSYNEQFF. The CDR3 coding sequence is TGTGCCAGCAGACCGACATCCTACAATGAGCAGTTCTTC.

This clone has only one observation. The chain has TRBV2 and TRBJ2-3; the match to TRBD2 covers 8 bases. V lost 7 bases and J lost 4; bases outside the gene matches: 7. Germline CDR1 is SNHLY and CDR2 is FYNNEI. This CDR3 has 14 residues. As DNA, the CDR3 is TGTGCCAGCACGGGAGCGGGAGTGGCAGATACGCAGTATTTT. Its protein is CASTGAGVADTQYF.

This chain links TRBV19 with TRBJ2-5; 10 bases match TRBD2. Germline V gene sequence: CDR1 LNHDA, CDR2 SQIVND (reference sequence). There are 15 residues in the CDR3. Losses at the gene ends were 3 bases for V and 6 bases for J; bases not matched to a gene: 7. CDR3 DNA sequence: TGTGCCAGTAGTATCATTGGAGCGGGGGGGCAGACCCAGTACTTC. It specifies CASSIIGAGGQTQYF.

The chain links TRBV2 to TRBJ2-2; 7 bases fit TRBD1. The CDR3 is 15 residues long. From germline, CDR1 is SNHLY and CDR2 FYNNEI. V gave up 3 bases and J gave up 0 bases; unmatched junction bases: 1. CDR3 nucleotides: TGTGCCAGCAGTGATGGGACAGCGAACACCGGGGAGCTGTTTTTT. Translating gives CASSDGTANTGELFF.

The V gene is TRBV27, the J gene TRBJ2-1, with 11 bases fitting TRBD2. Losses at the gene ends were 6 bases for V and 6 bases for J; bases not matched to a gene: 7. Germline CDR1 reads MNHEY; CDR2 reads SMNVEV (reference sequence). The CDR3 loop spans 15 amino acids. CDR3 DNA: TGTGCCAGCAGCCCGGGACTAGCGGATTCCAATGAGCAGTTCTTC. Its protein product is CASSPGLADSNEQFF.

The CDR3 reads CASSSGTEGSPLHF. CDR3 coding DNA: TGTGCCAGCAGCTCCGGGACAGAGGGGTCACCCCTCCACTTT. The rearrangement uses TRBV7-3 and TRBJ1-6; 7 positions match TRBD1. V gave up 4 bases and J gave up 10 bases; unmatched junction bases: 7. CDR1 and CDR2 (germline): SGHTA, FQGTGA. This CDR3 region has 14 residues.

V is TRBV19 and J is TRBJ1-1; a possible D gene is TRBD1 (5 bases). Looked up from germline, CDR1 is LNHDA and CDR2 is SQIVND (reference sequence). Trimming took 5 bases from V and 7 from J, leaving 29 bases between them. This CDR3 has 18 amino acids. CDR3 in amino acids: CASSPRGDLGPFRGEAFF. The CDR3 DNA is TGTGCCAGTAGTCCTCGGGGGGACCTGGGGCCATTCAGAGGTGAAGCTTTCTTT.

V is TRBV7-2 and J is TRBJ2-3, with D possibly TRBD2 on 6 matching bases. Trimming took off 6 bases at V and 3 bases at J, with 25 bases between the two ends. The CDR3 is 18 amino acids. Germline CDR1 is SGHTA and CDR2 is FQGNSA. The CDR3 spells CASRLLRLGVRGTDTQYF. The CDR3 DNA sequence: TGTGCCAGCAGACTGTTACGACTAGGCGTTAGAGGGACAGATACGCAGTATTTT.

CDR3 region: CASSQDPAGGQQETQYF. CDR3 DNA sequence: TGCGCCAGCAGCCAAGACCCAGCGGGGGGCCAGCAGGAGACCCAGTACTTC. The chain has TRBV4-3 and TRBJ2-5; 9 positions agree with TRBD2. Germline lookup yields CDR1 LGHNA and CDR2 YSLEER. V lost 0 bases and J lost 5; bases outside the gene matches: 10. CDR3 length: 17 amino acids.

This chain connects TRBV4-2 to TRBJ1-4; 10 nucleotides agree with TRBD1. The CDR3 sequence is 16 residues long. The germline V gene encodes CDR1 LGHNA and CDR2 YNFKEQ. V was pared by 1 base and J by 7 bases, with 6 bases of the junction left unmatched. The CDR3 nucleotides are TGTGCCAGCAGCCAAGCTAGGGACAGGGGTAGTGAAAAACTGTTTTTT. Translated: CASSQARDRGSEKLFF.